This T cell receptor (beta chain) was captured by sequencing in a study of blood T cell repertoires in COVID-19 (dated by TCRdb to between 2020 and 2021). Describing the broader study: Collaborator samples came from the United States, Italy and Spain and covered acute and convalescent phases of COVID-19. The material from the prospective study consisted of cDNA or gDNA derived from T cells, B-cell-depleted T cells, or PBMCs. Samples came from the ongoing ImmuneRACE study (first 160 participants) plus 1,254 subjects from 6 global collaborators. Subjects who had been exposed to COVID-19, were actively infected with it, or had recovered from it provided the deeply sampled blood TCRbeta repertoires that made up the dataset. Nearly every sample came with metadata listing a de-identified subject ID, COVID-19 status, age in years and sex. Where available, HLA class I and class II types were taken from metadata supplied by the sample provider and were not determined by assay-based typing. The repertoires were released in a freely available public database meant as a resource for research on the immune response to SARS-CoV-2.

Whole blood was collected in K2EDTA tubes by collaborating institutions according to the institutions' own protocols. For TCRbeta analysis, collaborators shipped samples as frozen whole blood, isolated PBMCs, or DNA extracted from either of those sample types. Overall study results and their limits: How much clinical and demographic metadata was included differed by source and by participant, and the metadata was provided uncurated.

CDR1 MNHEY and CDR2 SVGAGI are derived from the germline V gene. The CDR3 spans 14 residues, from the cysteine through the phenylalanine. CDR3 DNA is the only sequence kept; it has 42 bases, read in frame from the first base. The V and J ends are trimmed by 6 bases and 5 bases, leaving 14 bases between them. Concerning this clone: Its specific antigen is unknown. Base quality data are lacking; no much larger clone is found one base away.

TCRbeta CDR3 regions were amplified from genomic DNA using the immunoSEQ Assay, a bias-controlled multiplex PCR. Per the source publication's procedure: Nucleated cell counts per sample were estimated from amplification of reference gene primers within the assay. Sequence reads were collapsed and filtered to measure the absolute abundance of every unique TCRbeta CDR3 rearrangement. Productive Simpson clonality was computed per sample as the square root of Simpson's diversity index over productive rearrangements. TCRdb took over this immuneACCESS table, retaining in-frame rearrangements with V and J assigned. Such tables are incomplete; in checked studies, under half of the missing clones stem from an unresolved V gene, and the remainder is unexplained. Clone size and the V and J calls come from that table; the DNA yielded D and trimming. The table for this sample lists about 42,000 clones; just under 85% of them were counted only once. The ten largest clonotypes hold about 4.9% of the sample.

This sequence was found in a man in his fifties with active COVID-19. The sequence links TRBV6-5 to TRBJ1-5, and possibly TRBD1, on 6 matching bases. The sequencing sample was made of peripheral blood. The CDR3 region reads CASRPGQTHQPQHF. The DNA sequence follows: TGTGCCAGCAGACCAGGACAGACGCATCAGCCCCAGCATTTT.